This T cell receptor (beta chain) is from a study of cytomegalovirus exposure and HLA in healthy donors. The study ran its PCR with 60 Vbeta and 13 Jbeta primers. Some clones are missing from TCRdb's copy, which holds only in-frame ones; the method was immunoSEQ multiplex PCR. Seen here are 110,000 or so clones, about 80% observed once, and the top ten hold around 4.9%. The V segment lost 4 bases and the J segment 4 bases; nucleotides outside the gene matches: 3. The CDR3 runs to 15 residues. In germline, CDR1 is LGHNA, CDR2 YSLEER. This clone appeared once. The rearrangement uses TRBV4-3 and TRBJ2-2, with 10 bases aligning to TRBD1. The sample consisted of PBMCs. The sequence was collected from a man aged 50 to 60 in good health and CMV-seropositive. CDR3 coding DNA: TGCGCCAGCAGCCGGGACAGGGGAGCCACCGGGGAGCTGTTTTTT. Translating gives CASSRDRGATGELFF.